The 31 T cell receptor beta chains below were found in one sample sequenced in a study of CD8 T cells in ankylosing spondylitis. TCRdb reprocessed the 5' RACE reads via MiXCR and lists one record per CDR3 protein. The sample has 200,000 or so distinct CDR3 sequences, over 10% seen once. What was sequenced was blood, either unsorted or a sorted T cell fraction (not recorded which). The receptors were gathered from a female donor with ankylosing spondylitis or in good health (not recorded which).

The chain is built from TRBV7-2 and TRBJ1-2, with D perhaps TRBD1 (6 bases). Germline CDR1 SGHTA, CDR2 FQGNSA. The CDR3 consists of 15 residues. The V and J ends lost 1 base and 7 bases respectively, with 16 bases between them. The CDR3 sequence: CASSLEGQGGGGYTF. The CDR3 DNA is TGTGCCAGCAGCTTAGAAGGACAAGGGGGAGGTGGCTACACCTTC.

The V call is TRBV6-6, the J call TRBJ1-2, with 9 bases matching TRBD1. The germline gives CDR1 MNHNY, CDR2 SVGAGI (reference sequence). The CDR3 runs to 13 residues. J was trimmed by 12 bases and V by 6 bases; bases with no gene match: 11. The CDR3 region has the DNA TGTGCCAGCAGCCTTAGGACAGGGGAAGGCGACACCTTC. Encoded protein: CASSLRTGEGDTF.

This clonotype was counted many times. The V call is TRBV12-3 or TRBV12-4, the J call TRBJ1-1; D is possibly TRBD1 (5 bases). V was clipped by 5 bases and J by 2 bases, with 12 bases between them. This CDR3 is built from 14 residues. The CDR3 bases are TGTGCCAGCAGTACTTACAGGAAAAACACTGAAGCTTTCTTT. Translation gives CASSTYRKNTEAFF.

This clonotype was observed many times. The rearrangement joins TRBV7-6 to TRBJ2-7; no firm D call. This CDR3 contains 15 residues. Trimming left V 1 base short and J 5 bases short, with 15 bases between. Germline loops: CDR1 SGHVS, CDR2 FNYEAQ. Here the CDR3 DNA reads TGTGCCAGCAGCTTAGACTACCGTGCGGTAGACGAGCAGTACTTC. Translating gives CASSLDYRAVDEQYF.

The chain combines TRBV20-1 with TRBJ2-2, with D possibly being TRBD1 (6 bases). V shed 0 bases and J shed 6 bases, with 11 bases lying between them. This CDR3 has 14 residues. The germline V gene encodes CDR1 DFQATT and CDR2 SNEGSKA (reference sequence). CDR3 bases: TGCAGTGCTAGAGATGCACAGGGACCCGGGGAGCTGTTTTTT. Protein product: CSARDAQGPGELFF.

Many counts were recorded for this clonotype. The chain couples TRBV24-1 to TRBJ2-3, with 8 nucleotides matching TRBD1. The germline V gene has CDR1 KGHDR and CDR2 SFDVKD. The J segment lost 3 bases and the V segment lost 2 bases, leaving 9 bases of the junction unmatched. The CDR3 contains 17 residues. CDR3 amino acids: CATSDSLTGVWTDTQYF. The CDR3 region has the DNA TGTGCCACCAGTGATTCCCTGACAGGGGTTTGGACAGATACGCAGTATTTT.

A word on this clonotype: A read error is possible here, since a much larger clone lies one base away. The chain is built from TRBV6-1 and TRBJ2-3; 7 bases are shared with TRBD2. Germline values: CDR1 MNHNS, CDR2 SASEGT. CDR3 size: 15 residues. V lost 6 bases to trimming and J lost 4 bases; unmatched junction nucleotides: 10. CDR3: CASRSPSGSSDTQYF. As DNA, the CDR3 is TGTGCCAGCAGATCCCCTAGCGGAAGCTCAGATACGCAGTATTTT.

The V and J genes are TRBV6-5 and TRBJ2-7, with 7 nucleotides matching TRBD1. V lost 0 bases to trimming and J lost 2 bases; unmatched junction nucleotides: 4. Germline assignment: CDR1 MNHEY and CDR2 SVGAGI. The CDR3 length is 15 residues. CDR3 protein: CASSYSIDRAYEQYF. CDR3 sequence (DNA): TGTGCCAGCAGTTACTCAATCGACAGGGCCTACGAGCAGTACTTC.

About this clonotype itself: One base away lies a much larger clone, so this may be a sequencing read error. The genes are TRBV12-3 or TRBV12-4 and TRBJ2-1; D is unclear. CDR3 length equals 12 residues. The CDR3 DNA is TGTACCAGCAGCCCTGGACGCAATGAGCAGTTCTTC. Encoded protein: CTSSPGRNEQFF.

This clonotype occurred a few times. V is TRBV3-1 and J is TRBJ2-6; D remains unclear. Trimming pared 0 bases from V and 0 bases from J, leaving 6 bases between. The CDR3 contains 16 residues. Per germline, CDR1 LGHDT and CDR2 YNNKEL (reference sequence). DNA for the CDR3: TGTGCCAGCAGCCAAGATGGAAGCTCTGGGGCCAACGTCCTGACTTTC. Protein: CASSQDGSSGANVLTF.

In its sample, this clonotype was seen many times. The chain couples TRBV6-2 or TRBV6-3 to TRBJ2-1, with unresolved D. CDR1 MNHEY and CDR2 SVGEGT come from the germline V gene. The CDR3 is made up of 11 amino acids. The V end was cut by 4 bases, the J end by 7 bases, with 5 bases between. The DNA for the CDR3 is TGTGCCAGCAGTTGGGCGAATGAGCAGTTCTTC. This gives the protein CASSWANEQFF.

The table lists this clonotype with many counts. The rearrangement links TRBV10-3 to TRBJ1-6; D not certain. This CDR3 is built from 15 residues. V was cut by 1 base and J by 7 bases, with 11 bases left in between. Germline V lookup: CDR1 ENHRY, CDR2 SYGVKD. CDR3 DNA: TGTGCCATCAGTGAGTGGGAGGGTCGGAATTCACCCCTCCACTTT. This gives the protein CAISEWEGRNSPLHF.

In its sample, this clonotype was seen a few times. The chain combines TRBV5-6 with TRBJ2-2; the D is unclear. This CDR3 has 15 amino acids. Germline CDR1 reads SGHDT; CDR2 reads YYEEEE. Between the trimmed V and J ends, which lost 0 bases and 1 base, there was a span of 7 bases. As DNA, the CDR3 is TGTGCCAGCAGCTTGGTCAACGAGAACACCGGGGAGCTGTTTTTT. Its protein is CASSLVNENTGELFF. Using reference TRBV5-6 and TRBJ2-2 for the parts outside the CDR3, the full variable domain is DAGVTQSPTHLIKTRGQQVTLRCSPKSGHDTVSWYQQALGQGPQFIFQYYEEEERQRGNFPDRFSGHQFPNYSSELNVNALLLGDSALYLCASSLVNENTGELFFGEGSRLTVL.

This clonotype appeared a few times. The CDR3 DNA is TGTGCCAGTAGTATAGGGGGACCCTACAATGAGCAGTTCTTC. Protein: CASSIGGPYNEQFF. This chain links TRBV19 with TRBJ2-1; D tentatively reads TRBD1 or TRBD2 (5 bases each). Germline V lookup: CDR1 LNHDA, CDR2 SQIVND (reference sequence). Trimming removed 1 base at V and 2 bases at J, with 6 bases between. The CDR3 runs 14 residues.

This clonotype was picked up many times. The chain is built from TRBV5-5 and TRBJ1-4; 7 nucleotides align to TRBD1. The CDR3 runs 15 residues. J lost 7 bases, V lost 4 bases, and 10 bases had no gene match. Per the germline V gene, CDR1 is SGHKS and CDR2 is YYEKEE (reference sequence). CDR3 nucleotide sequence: TGTGCCAGCAGCATGCAAGGGACAGTCAGTGAAAAACTGTTTTTT. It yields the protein CASSMQGTVSEKLFF.

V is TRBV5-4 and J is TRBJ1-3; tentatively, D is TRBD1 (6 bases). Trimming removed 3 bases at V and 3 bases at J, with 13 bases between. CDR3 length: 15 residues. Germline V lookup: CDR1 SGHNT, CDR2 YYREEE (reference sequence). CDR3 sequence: CASSWDTTDGNTIYF. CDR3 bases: TGTGCCAGCAGCTGGGACACAACCGATGGAAACACCATATATTTT.

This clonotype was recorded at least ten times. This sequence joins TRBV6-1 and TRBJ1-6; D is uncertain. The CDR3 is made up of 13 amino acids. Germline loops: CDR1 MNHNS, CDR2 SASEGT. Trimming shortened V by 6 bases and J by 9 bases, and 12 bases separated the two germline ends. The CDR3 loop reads CASRIRLGSPLHF. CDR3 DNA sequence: TGTGCCAGCAGGATAAGGCTGGGTTCACCCCTCCACTTT.

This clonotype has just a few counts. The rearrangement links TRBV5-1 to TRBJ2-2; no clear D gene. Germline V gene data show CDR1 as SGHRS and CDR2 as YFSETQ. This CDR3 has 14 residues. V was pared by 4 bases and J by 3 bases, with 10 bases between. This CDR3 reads CASSHQDHTGELFF. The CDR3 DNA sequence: TGCGCCAGCAGCCACCAGGACCACACCGGGGAGCTGTTTTTT.

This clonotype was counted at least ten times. The CDR3 DNA follows: TGTGCCACCAGCAGAGCTAGCGGGGGTAGTGGGTACAATGAGCAGTTCTTC. This encodes CATSRASGGSGYNEQFF. The genes are TRBV15 and TRBJ2-1, with TRBD2 identical over 10 bases. Trimming took 1 base from V and 4 from J; bases not matched to a gene: 7. This CDR3 spans 17 amino acids. Germline V gene lookup returns CDR1 LNHNV and CDR2 YYDKDF (reference sequence).

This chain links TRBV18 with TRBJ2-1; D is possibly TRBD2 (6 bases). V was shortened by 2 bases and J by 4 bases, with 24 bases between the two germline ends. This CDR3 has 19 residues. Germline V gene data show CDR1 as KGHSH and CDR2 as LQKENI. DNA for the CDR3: TGTGCCAGCTCACCAAGGACATTTAGGGACTTGAATCGATACAATGAGCAGTTCTTC. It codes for CASSPRTFRDLNRYNEQFF. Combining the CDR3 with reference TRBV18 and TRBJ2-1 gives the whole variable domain NAGVMQNPRHLVRRRGQEARLRCSPMKGHSHVYWYRQLPEEGLKFMVYLQKENIIDESGMPKERFSAEFPKEGPSILRIQQVVRGDSAAYFCASSPRTFRDLNRYNEQFFGPGTRLTVL.

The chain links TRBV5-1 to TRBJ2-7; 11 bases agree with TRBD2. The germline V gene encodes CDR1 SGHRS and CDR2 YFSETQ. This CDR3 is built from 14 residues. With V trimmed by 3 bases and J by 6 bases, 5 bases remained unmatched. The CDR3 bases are TGCGCCAGCAGCTGGGGGGGGACTAGCGGCGAGCAGTACTTC. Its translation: CASSWGGTSGEQYF.

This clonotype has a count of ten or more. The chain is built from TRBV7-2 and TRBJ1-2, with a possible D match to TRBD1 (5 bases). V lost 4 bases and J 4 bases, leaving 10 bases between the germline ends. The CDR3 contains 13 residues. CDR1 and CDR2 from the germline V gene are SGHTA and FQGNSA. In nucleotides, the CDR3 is TGTGCCAGCAGCTGGGATCAGGGCTATGGCTACACCTTC. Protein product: CASSWDQGYGYTF.

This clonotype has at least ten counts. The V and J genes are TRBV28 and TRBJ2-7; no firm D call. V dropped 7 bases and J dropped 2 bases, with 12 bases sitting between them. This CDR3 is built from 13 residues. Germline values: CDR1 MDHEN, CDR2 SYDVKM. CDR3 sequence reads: CASTLQTPYEQYF. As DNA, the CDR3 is TGTGCCAGCACCTTACAGACTCCCTACGAGCAGTACTTC.

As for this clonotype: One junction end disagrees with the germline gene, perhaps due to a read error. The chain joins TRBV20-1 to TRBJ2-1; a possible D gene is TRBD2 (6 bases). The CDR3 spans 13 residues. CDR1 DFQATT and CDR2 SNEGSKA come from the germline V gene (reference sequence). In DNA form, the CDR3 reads TGCAGTACTAGCAGGGAACGGTTCGGTGAGCAGTTCTTC. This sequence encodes CSTSRERFGEQFF.

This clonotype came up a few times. CDR3 in amino acids: CASSPPRDVPNEQFF. For the CDR3, the DNA is TGTGCCAGCTCACCCCCCCGGGACGTCCCCAATGAGCAGTTCTTC. The chain carries TRBV18 and TRBJ2-1; either TRBD1 or TRBD2 may fit D (5 bases each). Germline V gene sequence: CDR1 KGHSH, CDR2 LQKENI. This CDR3 is built from 15 residues. The V gene lost 3 bases and the J gene lost 6 bases, with 15 bases spanning the gap.

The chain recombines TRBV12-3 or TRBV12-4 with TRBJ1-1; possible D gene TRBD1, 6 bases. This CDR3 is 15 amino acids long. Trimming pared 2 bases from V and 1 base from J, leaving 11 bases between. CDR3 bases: TGTGCCAGCAGTTTATTGGGGGGACAGAACACTGAAGCTTTCTTT. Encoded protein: CASSLLGGQNTEAFF.

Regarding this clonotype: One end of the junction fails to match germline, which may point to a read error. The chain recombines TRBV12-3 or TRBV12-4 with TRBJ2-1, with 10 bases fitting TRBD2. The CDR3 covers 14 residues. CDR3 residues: CASSLAGVGGEQFF. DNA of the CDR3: TGTGCCAGCAGTCTAGCGGGAGTGGGCGGTGAGCAGTTCTTC.

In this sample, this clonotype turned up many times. The CDR3 DNA reads as TGCGCCAGCAGCTTGTCTCTAGGGGCCGGGGAGCTGTTTTTT. Residues: CASSLSLGAGELFF. The J gene is TRBJ2-2, the V gene TRBV5-1; maybe TRBD1 (5 bases). This CDR3 comprises 14 residues. Per germline, CDR1 SGHRS and CDR2 YFSETQ. The V end lost 1 base, the J end lost 6 bases, and 10 bases lay between the germline ends. Full variable domain (remainder filled in from reference TRBV5-1 and TRBJ2-2): KAGVTQTPRYLIKTRGQQVTLSCSPISGHRSVSWYQQTPGQGLQFLFEYFSETQRNKGNFPGRFSGRQFSNSRSEMNVSTLELGDSALYLCASSLSLGAGELFFGEGSRLTVL.

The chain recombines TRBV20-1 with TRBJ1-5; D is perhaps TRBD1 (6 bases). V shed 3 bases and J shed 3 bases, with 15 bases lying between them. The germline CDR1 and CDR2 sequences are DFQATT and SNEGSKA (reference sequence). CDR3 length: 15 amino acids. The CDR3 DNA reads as TGCAGTGCTAGCTCGGGGGCCAGAGACAATCAGCCCCAGCATTTT. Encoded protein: CSASSGARDNQPQHF.

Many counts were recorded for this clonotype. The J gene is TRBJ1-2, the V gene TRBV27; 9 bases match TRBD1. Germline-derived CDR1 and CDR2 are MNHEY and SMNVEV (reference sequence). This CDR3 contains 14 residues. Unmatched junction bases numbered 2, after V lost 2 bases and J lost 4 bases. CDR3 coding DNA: TGTGCCAGCAGTTTAGGGACAGGGTCCTATGGCTACACCTTC. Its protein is CASSLGTGSYGYTF.

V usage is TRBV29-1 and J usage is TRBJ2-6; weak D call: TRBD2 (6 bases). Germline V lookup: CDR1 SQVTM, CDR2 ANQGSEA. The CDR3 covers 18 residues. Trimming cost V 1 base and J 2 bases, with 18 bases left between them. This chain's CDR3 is CSVEVPPKGGPGANVLTF. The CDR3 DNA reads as TGCAGCGTTGAAGTTCCCCCAAAAGGAGGGCCTGGGGCCAACGTCCTGACTTTC.